Below, one T cell receptor beta chain is given with its context. Antigen unknown. This record belongs to a study of glioma-infiltrating T cells after dendritic cell vaccination. Documented time point: after dendritic cell vaccination, including at tumor progression/relapse. Repertoires were generated with immunoSEQ multiplex PCR, while TCRdb's copy carries only in-frame clones and drops some. The sample contains tens of thousands of clones, 70% to 85% of which appear only once. The CDR3 has 16 residues. With V trimmed by 5 bases and J by 0 bases, 7 bases remained unmatched. The germline V gene has CDR1 LNHDA and CDR2 SQIVND (reference sequence). Study-level results: Estimated pretreatment TIL content predicted outcome after dendritic cell vaccination.

The sequence came from a human donor with glioblastoma. The rearrangement links TRBV19 to TRBJ2-7; 10 bases are shared with TRBD1. The source was blood, collected after dendritic cell vaccination. CDR3 nucleotides: TGTGCCAGTAGTCTAACCGGGACAGGGGTCTCCTACGAGCAGTACTTC. It yields the protein CASSLTGTGVSYEQYF.